This T cell receptor beta chain was obtained from a study of shared clonotypes between healthy human individuals. There are 17 residues in the CDR3. Germline lookup yields CDR1 MNHNS and CDR2 SASEGT. With 2 bases clipped from V and 2 bases from J, the junction kept 11 bases outside the gene matches. It was CD45RO-negative cells, positively selected for CCR7, that made up naive CD8 cells, with terminally differentiated effector memory CD45RA+ cells excluded. Generated by immunoSEQ multiplex PCR, the TCRdb table keeps only in-frame clones and is missing some. The profile shows 1.5 million to 2.5 million clones, roughly 95% of them singletons.

The specimen was naive CD8+ T cells sorted from blood. This chain joins TRBV6-1 and TRBJ2-5; TRBD2 matches at 7 bases. The sequence was obtained from a young man in good health. The CDR3 is CASSEYQSGLHQETQYF. CDR3 nucleotides: TGTGCCAGCAGTGAATATCAGTCGGGACTACATCAAGAGACCCAGTACTTC.